These T cell receptor beta chains were read from a single sample in a study of Graves' ophthalmopathy and Graves' hyperthyroidism. TCRdb called the multiplex PCR reads again in MiXCR, with one record for every CDR3 protein. The sample includes 450,000 to 600,000 distinct CDR3 sequences, 35% to 45% of them seen just once. Sample: peripheral blood or thyroid tissue (not recorded which). Receptors were obtained from an adult man with Graves' hyperthyroidism. Each CDR3 is given with its conserved first and last residue. A D gene is named only where the DNA matches it firmly. Not all rows give a size; the values are once, few, many and, for expanded clones, a class.

clone_size j_call v_call d_call cdr3_aa cdr3_nt
. TRBJ2-5 TRBV29-1 . CSTFDYAGQETQYF TGCAGCACTTTTGACTACGCAGGACAAGAGACCCAGTACTTC
. TRBJ2-7 TRBV29-1 . CSVEDEGREQYF TGCAGCGTTGAAGATGAGGGCAGAGAGCAGTACTTC
many TRBJ2-7 TRBV6-5 . CASSYLDSSYEQYF TGTGCCAGCAGTTACCTGGACAGTTCCTACGAGCAGTACTTC
many TRBJ1-2 TRBV12-3/TRBV12-4 . CASSFSGAGYTF TGTGCCAGCAGTTTTAGCGGGGCCGGCTACACCTTC
many TRBJ2-7 TRBV5-1 . CASRTDRSRLEQYF TGCGCCAGCAGGACCGACAGGTCTCGGCTCGAGCAGTACTTC
. TRBJ2-7 TRBV7-9 . CASRDTTYEQYF TGTGCCAGCCGGGACACCACCTACGAGCAGTACTTC
. TRBJ1-1 TRBV5-1 . CASSLDQGLTEAFF TGCGCCAGCAGCTTGGATCAGGGGCTCACTGAAGCTTTCTTT
. TRBJ2-5 TRBV10-3 TRBD2 CAISESFSVTVTSVETQYF TGTGCCATCAGTGAGTCTTTTAGCGTGACGGTTACTAGCGTTGAGACCCAGTACTTC
. TRBJ2-5 TRBV7-6 . CASSWQAQETQYF TGTGCCAGCAGTTGGCAGGCTCAAGAGACCCAGTACTTC
many TRBJ2-5 TRBV7-2 TRBD2 CASSLTSGGAGETQYF TGTGCCAGCAGCCTGACTAGCGGGGGGGCGGGTGAGACCCAGTACTTC
few TRBJ2-5 TRBV20-1 . CSLRETQYF TGCAGTTTACGAGAGACCCAGTACTTC
few TRBJ1-4 TRBV4-2 . CASSQVEGFGNEKLFF TGTGCCAGCAGCCAAGTGGAGGGGTTCGGTAATGAAAAACTGTTTTTT
. TRBJ1-5 TRBV7-9 TRBD1 CASSSTVGLFGQGDQPQHF TGTGCCAGCAGTAGCACAGTGGGCCTCTTTGGACAGGGAGATCAGCCCCAGCATTTT
. TRBJ2-5 TRBV10-3 TRBD2 CASRELAGGRRETQYF TGTGCCAGCAGAGAACTAGCGGGGGGGCGTAGGGAGACCCAGTACTTC
many TRBJ1-2 TRBV5-1 . CASSSDRDYGYTF TGCGCCAGCAGCTCCGACAGAGATTATGGCTACACCTTC
many TRBJ2-2 TRBV7-9 . CASSLEQGGGELFF TGTGCCAGCAGCTTAGAACAGGGCGGCGGGGAGCTGTTTTTT
many TRBJ1-2 TRBV5-4 TRBD1 CASSVQGAEYYGYTF TGTGCCAGCAGCGTACAGGGGGCGGAATACTATGGCTACACCTTC
. TRBJ2-7 TRBV6-5 . CASSRQRRYEQYF TGTGCCAGCAGTCGACAGAGACGATACGAGCAGTACTTC
many TRBJ1-1 TRBV19 . CASSPTVGTEAFF TGTGCCAGTAGCCCTACAGTGGGCACTGAAGCTTTCTTT
. TRBJ1-5 TRBV12-3/TRBV12-4 . CASSLDLYSNQPQHF TGTGCCAGCAGTTTAGATTTGTATAGCAATCAGCCCCAGCATTTT
. TRBJ2-7 TRBV7-8 . CASSPMGDEQYF TGTGCCAGCAGCCCCATGGGAGACGAGCAGTACTTC
. TRBJ1-5 TRBV10-3 . CASSVGWGASSNQPQHF TGTGCCAGCAGTGTGGGGTGGGGGGCGAGTAGCAATCAGCCCCAGCATTTT
. TRBJ1-5 TRBV11-2 TRBD1 CASSFDRVGYEHF TGTGCCAGCAGCTTTGACAGGGTTGGCTACGAGCATTTT
. TRBJ1-3 TRBV7-8 . CASSPSTGLGGTIYF TGTGCCAGCAGCCCATCAACAGGACTTGGGGGCACCATATATTTT
. TRBJ1-4 TRBV29-1 . CSVAKRGYEKLFF TGCAGCGTTGCTAAACGGGGATATGAAAAACTGTTTTTT
. TRBJ2-2 TRBV11-2 TRBD2 CASLLLAETGELFF TGTGCCAGTTTACTACTAGCGGAGACCGGGGAGCTGTTTTTT
. TRBJ2-5 TRBV7-9 TRBD2 CASSDLAGMSQETQYF TGTGCCAGCAGCGACCTAGCGGGGATGAGTCAAGAGACCCAGTACTTC
many TRBJ1-1 TRBV5-8 . CASSLVGAMNTEAFF TGTGCCAGCAGCTTGGTAGGAGCCATGAACACTGAAGCTTTCTTT
many TRBJ1-5 TRBV15 TRBD1 CATSGTDSNQPQHF TGTGCCACCAGCGGGACAGACAGCAATCAGCCCCAGCATTTT
few TRBJ2-3 TRBV29-1 TRBD1 CSVAAGGPTDTQYF TGCAGCGTTGCGGCAGGGGGCCCCACAGATACGCAGTATTTT
many TRBJ2-2 TRBV5-8 TRBD1 CASRPGQGVGELFF TGTGCCAGCAGACCGGGACAGGGGGTCGGGGAGCTGTTTTTT
. TRBJ1-4 TRBV4-1 . CASSQDRVGGVREKLFF TGTGCCAGCAGCCAAGATCGAGTTGGGGGAGTAAGGGAAAAACTGTTTTTT
. TRBJ2-3 TRBV10-3 . CAISLASTDTQYF TGTGCCATCAGTTTAGCTAGCACAGATACGCAGTATTTT
many TRBJ1-1 TRBV7-2 . CASSQQGQLRNTEAFF TGTGCCAGCAGCCAACAAGGACAGTTGCGGAACACTGAAGCTTTCTTT
. TRBJ2-7 TRBV15 . CATSSTGTPDTYEQYF TGTGCCACCAGCAGCACCGGGACACCCGATACCTACGAGCAGTACTTC
. TRBJ2-7 TRBV19 . CASSIQPGPYEQYF TGTGCCAGTAGTATACAGCCTGGGCCCTACGAGCAGTACTTC
many TRBJ2-2 TRBV9 TRBD1 CASSVYEGGWSTGELFF TGTGCCAGCAGCGTTTACGAAGGGGGCTGGAGCACCGGGGAGCTGTTTTTT
. TRBJ2-5 TRBV19 TRBD1 CASRSRQGALNEQYF TGTGCCAGTCGATCTCGACAGGGAGCGTTGAATGAGCAGTACTTC
many TRBJ1-5 TRBV19 . CASSIMGLQPQHF TGTGCCAGTAGTATCATGGGTTTACAGCCCCAGCATTTT
once TRBJ2-5 TRBV7-9 TRBD2 CASSLIGGGGVETQYF TGTGCCAGCAGCTTAATTGGCGGGGGGGGCGTAGAGACCCAGTACTTC
. TRBJ1-1 TRBV7-3 . CASSAGIGMTEAFF TGTGCCAGCAGCGCCGGCATAGGGATGACTGAAGCTTTCTTT
. TRBJ2-3 TRBV7-9 TRBD1 CASTRDRSTDTQYF TGTGCCAGCACCCGGGACAGAAGCACAGATACGCAGTATTTT
. TRBJ2-7 TRBV29-1 TRBD1 CSVIRQGRHEQYF TGCAGCGTTATAAGACAGGGACGCCACGAGCAGTACTTC
. TRBJ2-1 TRBV7-2 . CASSPAGVGHEQFF TGTGCCAGCAGCCCCGCCGGGGTGGGGCATGAGCAGTTCTTC
. TRBJ2-5 TRBV5-1 . CASSVGLQKLSLRRETQYF TGCGCCAGCAGCGTGGGACTCCAGAAGTTGTCCCTGCGCCGAGAGACCCAGTACTTC
many TRBJ1-5 TRBV5-1 . CASSLGTQGNQPQHF TGCGCCAGCAGCTTGGGCACCCAAGGGAATCAGCCCCAGCATTTT
many TRBJ2-2 TRBV7-9 . CASSLATASGELFF TGTGCCAGCAGCTTAGCGACGGCGTCCGGGGAGCTGTTTTTT
. TRBJ2-7 TRBV7-9 . CAGSFAQTYEQYF TGTGCCGGCAGCTTTGCGCAGACCTACGAGCAGTACTTC
. TRBJ1-6 TRBV20-1 . CSANGWGGNSPLHF TGCAGTGCTAATGGATGGGGAGGGAATTCACCCCTCCACTTT
many TRBJ2-2 TRBV7-9 . CASSFPTRNTGELFF TGTGCCAGCAGCTTCCCGACTCGAAACACCGGGGAGCTGTTTTTT
. TRBJ2-7 TRBV12-3/TRBV12-4 TRBD1 CASREGQDRVAYEQYF TGTGCCAGCAGGGAGGGCCAGGACAGGGTCGCCTACGAGCAGTACTTC
few TRBJ2-7 TRBV7-2 . CASSRDGATYEQYF TGTGCCAGCAGCCGAGACGGGGCGACCTACGAGCAGTACTTC
once TRBJ1-1 TRBV15 . CATSRDLGVNTEAFF TGTGCCACCAGCAGGGACCTAGGGGTGAACACTGAAGCTTTCTTT
many TRBJ1-5 TRBV19 TRBD1 CASTPGQGIGGNQPQHF TGTGCCAGTACCCCGGGACAGGGGATAGGTGGCAATCAGCCCCAGCATTTT
many TRBJ1-5 TRBV7-9 TRBD1 CASSGLEDRAGNQPQHF TGTGCCAGCAGCGGATTAGAGGACAGGGCTGGCAATCAGCCCCAGCATTTT
. TRBJ1-2 TRBV10-3 TRBD1 CAISEGGQEHGYTF TGTGCCATCAGTGAGGGGGGACAGGAGCATGGCTACACCTTC
many TRBJ1-2 TRBV20-1 . CSARDQWGNGYTF TGCAGTGCTAGAGATCAATGGGGAAATGGCTACACCTTC
few TRBJ2-6 TRBV20-1 . CSARALENVLTF TGCAGTGCTAGGGCCCTTGAAAACGTCCTGACTTTC
. TRBJ2-1 TRBV2 TRBD2 CASSERLAGGVQQFF TGTGCCAGCAGTGAAAGGCTAGCGGGGGGAGTGCAGCAGTTCTTC
. TRBJ2-6 TRBV15 . CATSRLPGSGGANVLTF TGTGCCACCAGCAGACTTCCTGGGAGCGGGGGGGCCAACGTCCTGACTTTC